This is a list of T cell receptor beta chains from one sample in a study of cytomegalovirus exposure and HLA in healthy donors. The data were produced by immunoSEQ multiplex PCR, yet TCRdb's version contains in-frame clones alone and is incomplete. This sample has some 200,000 clones, with approximately 78% found just once. Sequencing used PBMCs. The receptors were gathered from a woman between 18 and 29 years old in good health and CMV-seronegative. CDR3s include the opening cysteine and the closing phenylalanine or tryptophan. Each record gives: clone size, J gene, CDR3 length, D gene, V gene, CDR3 DNA, CDR3 protein. D genes are given only for firm matches. The listing skips clone size in some rows; elsewhere it reads once, few, many or a size class.

- TRBJ2-7 17 TRBD2 TRBV6-7 TGTGCCAGCAGTTGTGGCCGGCGAGGGGAGGGAGCTTCCGAGCAGTACTTC CASSCGRRGEGASEQYF
- TRBJ2-6 13 - TRBV7-9 TGTGCCAGCAGGGCCCCTGGGGCCAACGTCCTGACTTTC CASRAPGANVLTF
- TRBJ2-1 14 TRBD2 TRBV5-6 TGTGCCAGCAGCTTACCTAGCGGGGGGGACAAGCAGTTCTTC CASSLPSGGDKQFF
- TRBJ2-1 13 - TRBV6-5 TGTGCCAGCTCGGGTATGGTTTACAATGAGCAGTTCTTC CASSGMVYNEQFF
- TRBJ2-7 14 - TRBV19 TGTGCCAGTAGTCGTCAGGACTCAACCTACGAGCAGTACTTC CASSRQDSTYEQYF
- TRBJ2-7 14 TRBD2 TRBV28 TGTGCCAGCAGTGCAGCGGGGAGCTCCTACGAGCAGTACTTC CASSAAGSSYEQYF
- TRBJ2-2 15 TRBD1 TRBV5-8 TGTGCCAGCAGTCCAACAGGGGGACCCACCGGGGAGCTGTTTTTT CASSPTGGPTGELFF
few TRBJ1-3 14 - TRBV6-5 TGTGCCAGCAGTCCAGCGGGCGCTGGAAACACCATATATTTT CASSPAGAGNTIYF
- TRBJ2-1 15 - TRBV19 TGTGCCAGTAGTCCTTCGACTAGTGACTACAATGAGCAGTTCTTC CASSPSTSDYNEQFF
- TRBJ2-7 13 TRBD1 TRBV29-1 TGCAGCGTTCCGACAGGGTTTAGTTACGAGCAGTACTTC CSVPTGFSYEQYF
once TRBJ1-2 16 TRBD1 TRBV7-9 TGTGCCAGCAGCTTGGGACAGGGGGCGCCGATTAAGGGCTACACCTTC CASSLGQGAPIKGYTF
- TRBJ1-2 13 TRBD1 TRBV27 TGTGCCAGCAGTTTAACAGGGGACTATGGCTACACCTTC CASSLTGDYGYTF
- TRBJ2-7 15 TRBD2 TRBV27 TGTGCCAGCAGTTTTCGGGGCGGGGGATCGGGGGAGCAGTACTTC CASSFRGGGSGEQYF
- TRBJ1-2 13 TRBD1 TRBV19 TGTGCCAGTTCCTCAGGACAGGGGGATGGCTACACCTTC CASSSGQGDGYTF
once TRBJ2-7 14 TRBD2 TRBV15 TGTGCCACCAGCAGGCCGGGACTAGCAAGCGAGCAGTACTTC CATSRPGLASEQYF
once TRBJ2-2 16 TRBD1 TRBV18 TGTGCCAGCTCACCTTCACAGGGGCGGAACACCGGGGAGCTGTTTTTT CASSPSQGRNTGELFF
- TRBJ1-2 14 TRBD1 TRBV7-2 TGTGCCAGCAGCTTAATTGAGGGGGCGCGTGGCTACACCTTC CASSLIEGARGYTF
- TRBJ2-7 12 - TRBV10-3 TGTGCCATCAGTCCTAGCCTGTACGAGCAGTACTTC CAISPSLYEQYF
- TRBJ2-1 12 - TRBV6-6 TGTGCCAGCAGCCCAACAGGGAATGAGCAGTTCTTC CASSPTGNEQFF
- TRBJ2-7 14 TRBD2 TRBV7-2 TGTGCCAGCAGCTTAGCGGGAGGGGCCGACGAGCAGTACTTC CASSLAGGADEQYF
- TRBJ2-5 13 TRBD2 TRBV15 TGTGCCACCAGCATACGGCGGGGGGAGACCCAGTACTTC CATSIRRGETQYF
- TRBJ1-2 12 TRBD1 TRBV18 TGTGCCAGCTCACTGGACAGGGCCGCCTACACCTTC CASSLDRAAYTF
- TRBJ2-7 13 - TRBV18 TGTGCCAGCTCACGGGGGGAGGAATACGAGCAGTACTTC CASSRGEEYEQYF
- TRBJ1-2 12 TRBD1 TRBV5-4 TGTGCCAGCCAGACAGGGAACGGCGGCTACACCTTC CASQTGNGGYTF
- TRBJ2-4 18 TRBD2 TRBV28 TGTGCCAGCAGTTCGATAGCGGGATGGGGTGGGACCAAAAACATTCAGTACTTC CASSSIAGWGGTKNIQYF
- TRBJ1-1 13 - TRBV27 TGTGCCAGCAGTCGGGGACACCTCACTGAAGCTTTCTTT CASSRGHLTEAFF
once TRBJ1-4 17 - TRBV25-1 TGTGCCAGCAGTGAATCAAATTTCCGACAGTTTAATGAAAAACTGTTTTTT CASSESNFRQFNEKLFF
- TRBJ1-6 14 - TRBV7-9 TGTGCCAGCAGCTTTCTTGAGGGTCATTCACCCCTCCACTTT CASSFLEGHSPLHF
- TRBJ2-3 17 - TRBV19 TGTGCCAGTAGTATTTCAGGGCGGGGGACAGGAGCAGATACGCAGTATTTT CASSISGRGTGADTQYF
- TRBJ2-3 16 TRBD2 TRBV7-2 TGTGCCAGCAGCTTAGTGGTGACTAGCAACACAGATACGCAGTATTTT CASSLVVTSNTDTQYF
- TRBJ1-5 12 - TRBV6-1 TGTGCCGGAGGGGGGGCGCAGCAGCCCCAGCATTTT CAGGGAQQPQHF
- TRBJ1-5 15 - TRBV7-9 TGTGCCAGCAGCAAACTCGACAGCCAAAATCAGCCCCAGCATTTT CASSKLDSQNQPQHF
medium-sized TRBJ2-5 18 TRBD2 TRBV7-9 TGTGCCAGCAGCTTAGTGGCTAGCGGGGGGGATCACCGAGAGACCCAGTACTTC CASSLVASGGDHRETQYF
- TRBJ2-3 13 - TRBV29-1 TGCAGCGTTGCTGCGGTCGACACAGATACGCAGTATTTT CSVAAVDTDTQYF
- TRBJ2-5 11 TRBD2 TRBV29-1 TGCAGCGTTCGTAGAGGGAGGGAGCAGTACTTC CSVRRGREQYF
- TRBJ1-1 12 - TRBV29-1 TGCAGCGTCGCCCAGGGAGGGACTGAAGCTTTCTTT CSVAQGGTEAFF
- TRBJ2-4 13 - TRBV6-4 TGTGCCAGCAGTGACACCCGACAAGGCCTGTTGAACTTC CASSDTRQGLLNF
few TRBJ2-7 12 TRBD1 TRBV27 TGTGCCAGTAGGACAGGGGCCTACGAGCAGTACTTC CASRTGAYEQYF
- TRBJ2-7 11 - TRBV29-1 TGCAGCGTTGAAGCGTTGAGCGAGCAGTACTTC CSVEALSEQYF
- TRBJ1-5 15 - TRBV2 TGTGCCAGCAGTGAAGCGCTAGTTTCCAATCAGCCCCAGCATTTT CASSEALVSNQPQHF
- TRBJ1-4 16 TRBD1 TRBV5-1 TGCGCCAGCAGCTTGGCGGGCAGGGGGCAGGTTGAAAAACTGTTTTTT CASSLAGRGQVEKLFF
few TRBJ1-4 16 TRBD1 TRBV6-5 TGTGCCAGCAGTTACGGACAGGGGGCGTCGTTGGAAAAACTGTTTTTT CASSYGQGASLEKLFF
- TRBJ2-5 14 - TRBV28 TGTGCCAGCAGTCTTTATAGCGGCCAAGGGACCCAGTACTTC CASSLYSGQGTQYF
- TRBJ2-5 13 TRBD1 TRBV29-1 TGCAGCGTTGACCGGGCAGGGGGAGAGACCCAGTACTTC CSVDRAGGETQYF
- TRBJ2-5 14 TRBD2 TRBV19 TGTGCCAGTAGTCCACTAGCGGGAGTGGAGACCCAGTACTTC CASSPLAGVETQYF